The 26 T cell receptor beta chains listed next were all sequenced from one sample in a study of blood T cell repertoires in COVID-19. Here immunoSEQ multiplex PCR was the method, and the copy in TCRdb shows in-frame clones only, minus some. The table lists some 200,000 clones, 84% of them singletons. Sequences were obtained from peripheral blood. All receptors derive from an elderly woman with active or convalescent COVID-19.

The chain has TRBV18 and TRBJ2-3, with unresolved D. This CDR3 is built from 14 residues. Germline CDR1 reads KGHSH; CDR2 reads LQKENI. V lost 3 bases and J lost 4, with 11 bases in between. The CDR3 nucleotides are TGTGCCAGCTCACCTCTGAGTTCCGCAGATACGCAGTATTTT. It specifies CASSPLSSADTQYF.

V and J are TRBV5-1 and TRBJ2-1; 10 bases fit TRBD1. Germline values: CDR1 SGHRS, CDR2 YFSETQ. The CDR3 runs to 15 residues. The ends lost 5 bases at V and 5 bases at J; junction bases unmatched: 7. In DNA, the CDR3 is TGCGCCAGCAGTCCGGGACAGGGGAACCACAATGAGCAGTTCTTC. Its protein product is CASSPGQGNHNEQFF.

This clone was counted once. This chain joins TRBV20-1 and TRBJ1-1; D not certain. The V and J ends lost 3 bases and 1 base respectively, with 6 bases between them. The CDR3 has 12 amino acids. CDR1 is DFQATT, CDR2 SNEGSKA, per germline (reference sequence). The CDR3 is CSASGGNTEAFF. CDR3 DNA: TGCAGTGCTAGTGGCGGGAACACTGAAGCTTTCTTT.

This chain links TRBV18 with TRBJ2-5; possibly TRBD1 for D (6 bases). In germline, CDR1 is KGHSH, CDR2 LQKENI. The CDR3 has 14 residues. V dropped 6 bases and J dropped 4 bases, with 15 bases sitting between them. The CDR3 sequence is CASSERQVGETQYF. CDR3 nucleotide sequence: TGTGCCAGCTCCGAACGACAGGTCGGAGAGACCCAGTACTTC.

The genes are TRBV7-3 and TRBJ2-1; 7 bases match TRBD2. After removal of 3 bases from V and 1 base from J, the junction contained 6 bases not matched to a gene. The germline V gene encodes CDR1 SGHTA and CDR2 FQGTGA. The CDR3 loop spans 16 amino acids. In DNA form, the CDR3 reads TGTGCCAGCAGCTTGGGAGGGGTGGTTTCCTACAATGAGCAGTTCTTC. It codes for CASSLGGVVSYNEQFF.

At least ten counts were recorded for this clone. The CDR3 DNA sequence: TGTGCCAGCAGCATGTGGGACAACTCGGGGAATGAGCAGTTCTTC. Protein product: CASSMWDNSGNEQFF. The rearrangement uses TRBV7-3 and TRBJ2-1; D might be TRBD1 (6 bases). CDR1 is SGHTA, CDR2 FQGTGA, per germline. This CDR3 is built from 15 residues. The germline V and J ends were trimmed by 5 bases and 7 bases, with 18 bases remaining between them.

The J gene is TRBJ2-7, the V gene TRBV11-2, with TRBD2 as a possible D gene (6 bases). In germline, CDR1 is SGHAT, CDR2 FQNNGV. This CDR3 is built from 16 residues. V lost 5 bases and J 7 bases, leaving 24 bases between the germline ends. The CDR3 nucleotides are TGTGCCAGCAGCCATCCCAGTCTCTCAGGGAGGAGAGAGCAGTACTTC. Its translation is CASSHPSLSGRREQYF. The whole variable domain, filled in from reference TRBV11-2 and TRBJ2-7, reads EAGVAQSPRYKIIEKRQSVAFWCNPISGHATLYWYQQILGQGPKLLIQFQNNGVVDDSQLPKDRFSAERLKGVDSTLKIQPAKLEDSAVYLCASSHPSLSGRREQYFGPGTRLTVT.

V is TRBV9 and J is TRBJ1-4, with D uncertain. The V end lost 2 bases, the J end lost 6 bases, and 11 bases lay between the germline ends. The germline V gene has CDR1 SGDLS and CDR2 YYNGEE. There are 14 residues in the CDR3. The CDR3 coding sequence is TGTGCCAGCAGCGTGTTGGGAGTTGATGAAAAACTGTTTTTT. Protein product: CASSVLGVDEKLFF.

The chain links TRBV12-2 to TRBJ1-6; the listed D gene, TRBD1, was not tested against the DNA. TRBV12-2 is labeled a pseudogene. The CDR3 totals 16 residues. The CDR3 sequence: CASRLVNRAYNSPLHF. CDR3 in DNA: TGTGCAAGTCGTCTAGTAAACAGGGCTTATAATTCACCCCTCCACTTT.

This clone was seen only once. This chain connects TRBV5-4 to TRBJ2-3; D possibly corresponds to TRBD2 (6 bases). The CDR3 has 14 residues. The germline CDR1 and CDR2 sequences are SGHNT and YYREEE (reference sequence). V lost 0 bases, J lost 8 bases, and 13 bases lay in between. CDR3 loop: CASSLEGSSVTQYF. In DNA form, the CDR3 reads TGTGCCAGCAGCTTGGAAGGCTCTAGCGTTACGCAGTATTTT.

The chain uses TRBV7-9 and TRBJ2-3; no reliable D call. Germline CDR1 is SEHNR and CDR2 is FQNEAQ (reference sequence). Trimming took 5 bases from V and 3 from J, leaving 3 bases between them. This CDR3 has 11 residues. CDR3 bases: TGTGCCAGCAGCCCTACAGATACGCAGTATTTT. It codes for CASSPTDTQYF.

This clone has just a few counts. The V and J genes are TRBV20-1 and TRBJ2-2; TRBD2 matches at 13 bases. V was clipped by 3 bases and J by 4 bases; unmatched bases: 8. The CDR3 extends over 17 amino acids. Looked up from germline, CDR1 is DFQATT and CDR2 is SNEGSKA (reference sequence). The CDR3: CSASALAGGPVTGELFF. The CDR3 DNA follows: TGCAGTGCTAGTGCACTAGCGGGGGGGCCTGTCACCGGGGAGCTGTTTTTT.

This sequence joins TRBV27 and TRBJ1-5, with D possibly matching TRBD1 (5 bases). The CDR3 sequence is 16 residues long. Deletions cut 3 bases from V and 2 bases from J, with 14 bases between. Germline V lookup: CDR1 MNHEY, CDR2 SMNVEV (reference sequence). The DNA of the CDR3 is TGTGCCAGCAGTTTGGCAGGGTGGGAGGGCAATCAGCCCCAGCATTTT. This gives the protein CASSLAGWEGNQPQHF.

The rearrangement links TRBV18 to TRBJ2-7; weak D call: TRBD1 (6 bases). CDR3 length: 14 amino acids. Germline CDR1 is KGHSH and CDR2 is LQKENI. Trimming cost V 3 bases and J 3 bases, with 12 bases left between them. CDR3 in DNA: TGTGCCAGCTCACCTAAGGGGGTGGACTACGAGCAGTACTTC. Translating gives CASSPKGVDYEQYF.

This sequence joins TRBV6-6 and TRBJ2-3; D call uncertain. The CDR3 runs 14 residues. Germline values: CDR1 MNHNY, CDR2 SVGAGI (reference sequence). The V and J ends lost 5 bases and 0 bases respectively, with 9 bases between them. CDR3 DNA sequence: TGTGCCAGCAGTAGGAGAACCAGCACAGATACGCAGTATTTT. Encoded protein: CASSRRTSTDTQYF.

The gene calls are TRBV7-2 and TRBJ2-1, with 7 positions matching TRBD1. Trimming cost V 2 bases and J 4 bases; bases outside gene matches: 5. There are 15 residues in the CDR3. Looked up from germline, CDR1 is SGHTA and CDR2 is FQGNSA. The chain's CDR3 is CASSLRQGYYNEQFF. Written as DNA, the CDR3 is TGTGCCAGCAGCTTAAGACAGGGATATTACAATGAGCAGTTCTTC. Full variable domain (rest looked up from reference TRBV7-2 and TRBJ2-1): GAGVSQSPSNKVTEKGKDVELRCDPISGHTALYWYRQSLGQGLEFLIYFQGNSAPDKSGLPSDRFSAERTGGSVSTLTIQRTQQEDSAVYLCASSLRQGYYNEQFFGPGTRLTVL.

V gene TRBV29-1 combines with J gene TRBJ1-1; the match to TRBD1 covers 9 bases. The CDR3 totals 16 residues. Per germline, CDR1 SQVTM and CDR2 ANQGSEA. V was clipped by 4 bases and J by 7 bases; unmatched bases: 16. The CDR3 sequence: CSVVVRDRVTLGEAFF. In DNA form, the CDR3 reads TGCAGCGTTGTAGTCCGGGACAGGGTTACGTTAGGTGAAGCTTTCTTT.

The chain carries TRBV28 and TRBJ2-3, with D unresolved. The V end lost 4 bases, the J end lost 0 bases, and 17 bases lay between the germline ends. The CDR3 sequence is 17 residues long. Per germline, CDR1 MDHEN and CDR2 SYDVKM. The CDR3 DNA reads as TGTGCCAGCAGTTCCGAGTCTGGGCCCACTAGCACAGATACGCAGTATTTT. This gives the protein CASSSESGPTSTDTQYF.

The rearrangement joins TRBV28 to TRBJ1-5; 10 positions agree with TRBD1. Germline CDR1 reads MDHEN; CDR2 reads SYDVKM. The CDR3 is 16 amino acids. V was pared by 6 bases and J by 0 bases, with 5 bases of the junction left unmatched. The CDR3 DNA reads TGTGCCAGCAGCTTGGGACAGGGGCTTAGCAATCAGCCCCAGCATTTT. Translated, it gives CASSLGQGLSNQPQHF.

The gene calls are TRBV5-5 and TRBJ1-4; 8 bases map to TRBD1. This CDR3 is 16 amino acids long. Germline-derived CDR1 and CDR2 are SGHKS and YYEKEE (reference sequence). V lost 0 bases, J lost 0 bases, and 1 base stayed unmatched. The CDR3 region has the DNA TGTGCCAGCAGCTTGGAGGACAGGGCAACTAATGAAAAACTGTTTTTT. It translates to CASSLEDRATNEKLFF.

This chain links TRBV9 with TRBJ2-3; 9 bases fit TRBD1. The CDR3 consists of 16 residues. CDR1 SGDLS and CDR2 YYNGEE come from the germline V gene. The trim removed 3 bases at V and 4 bases at J, leaving 9 bases unmatched. The CDR3 DNA is TGTGCCAGCAGCGCCCCCGGGACAGGGTGGGCAGATACGCAGTATTTT. It specifies CASSAPGTGWADTQYF.

The gene calls are TRBV2 and TRBJ2-5; the match to TRBD2 covers 8 bases. The length of the CDR3 is 13 residues. V lost 3 bases and J lost 5; bases outside the gene matches: 2. Germline V gene sequence: CDR1 SNHLY, CDR2 FYNNEI. Here the CDR3 DNA reads TGTGCCAGCAGTGACACGGGGGGGGAGACCCAGTACTTC. Translation gives CASSDTGGETQYF.

The chain uses TRBV7-2 and TRBJ2-3; 9 bases fit TRBD1. Unmatched junction bases numbered 5, after V lost 5 bases and J lost 5 bases. The CDR3 runs 14 residues. Germline V gene data show CDR1 as SGHTA and CDR2 as FQGNSA. The CDR3 loop reads CASSQTGGVDTQYF. The CDR3 DNA sequence: TGTGCCAGCAGCCAAACAGGGGGCGTAGATACGCAGTATTTT.

This chain uses TRBV3-1 (or the pseudogene TRBV3-2) with TRBJ2-5; no clear D gene. Trimming removed 5 bases at V and 0 bases at J, with 4 bases between. The CDR3 loop spans 12 amino acids. Germline-derived CDR1 and CDR2 are LGHDT and YNNKEL (reference sequence). The CDR3, as DNA: TGTGCCAGCAGCGAGTACCAAGAGACCCAGTACTTC. It is translated as CASSEYQETQYF.

This chain joins TRBV18 and TRBJ2-3; 8 bases fit TRBD1. The CDR3 length is 13 residues. V shed 8 bases, J shed 4 bases, and the junction held 5 bases outside the gene matches. CDR1 KGHSH and CDR2 LQKENI come from the germline V gene. The CDR3 here is CASTPGGADTQYF. As DNA, the CDR3 is TGTGCCAGCACCCCAGGGGGCGCAGATACGCAGTATTTT. The full variable domain, completed using reference TRBV18 and TRBJ2-3, is NAGVMQNPRHLVRRRGQEARLRCSPMKGHSHVYWYRQLPEEGLKFMVYLQKENIIDESGMPKERFSAEFPKEGPSILRIQQVVRGDSAAYFCASTPGGADTQYFGPGTRLTVL.

The J gene is TRBJ1-1, the V gene TRBV27; the match to TRBD1 covers 7 bases. Germline assignment: CDR1 MNHEY and CDR2 SMNVEV (reference sequence). With 1 base clipped from V and 5 bases from J, the junction kept 7 bases outside the gene matches. This CDR3 is built from 15 residues. This CDR3 is CASSLYGTAITEAFF. CDR3 nucleotide sequence: TGTGCCAGCAGTTTATATGGGACAGCGATTACTGAAGCTTTCTTT.